These T cell receptor beta chains were read from a single sample in a study of early stage breast cancer tumors. Measured with immunoSEQ multiplex PCR; TCRdb has only the in-frame clones, and not every one. This repertoire shows about 24,000 clones, approximately 67% found once; its top ten account for 8.5% to 10%. Material for sequencing was breast tumor tissue. The receptors come from a person between 60 and 70 years old with breast cancer. Each CDR3 is given with its conserved first and last residue. The D gene is left open where the match is weak. Some rows mark clone size as missing; the rest say once, few, many or name a class of expanded clone.

J,size,D,V,CDR3,DNA
TRBJ1-1,NA,NA,TRBV15,CATSREISTTRTEAFF,TGTGCCACCAGCAGAGAAATTTCCACTACACGAACTGAAGCTTTCTTT
TRBJ2-7,NA,TRBD1,TRBV4-3,CASSQDRQGWGEQYF,TGCGCCAGCAGCCAAGATCGACAGGGCTGGGGCGAGCAGTACTTC
TRBJ2-7,many,NA,TRBV7-9,CASSLVGAREQYF,TGTGCCAGCAGCTTAGTGGGGGCGCGGGAGCAGTACTTC
TRBJ2-5,once,NA,TRBV9,CASSANLGLATQYF,TGTGCCAGCAGCGCGAACCTAGGTCTTGCGACCCAGTACTTC
TRBJ1-1,NA,TRBD1,TRBV28,CASSFFPGGDTEAFF,TGTGCCAGCAGTTTTTTTCCAGGGGGTGACACTGAAGCTTTCTTT
TRBJ2-3,NA,TRBD2,TRBV6-1,CASYSPAGVGDTQYF,TGTGCCAGTTATAGTCCAGCGGGAGTGGGAGATACGCAGTATTTT
TRBJ2-7,many,NA,TRBV28,CASSSSYEQYF,TGTGCCAGCAGTTCTTCCTACGAGCAGTACTTC
TRBJ2-5,NA,TRBD1,TRBV29-1,CSVGRQGPYQETQYF,TGCAGCGTTGGACGACAGGGGCCCTACCAAGAGACCCAGTACTTC
TRBJ2-1,NA,NA,TRBV6-6,CASSYSTLSREQFF,TGTGCCAGCAGTTACTCAACTCTTTCCCGGGAGCAGTTCTTC
TRBJ1-3,NA,NA,TRBV5-1,CASSLFETGPRTIYF,TGCGCCAGCAGCCTTTTTGAAACAGGGCCAAGGACCATATATTTT
TRBJ2-7,NA,NA,TRBV4-2,CASSQALKGRGLEQYF,TGTGCCAGCAGCCAAGCTTTGAAGGGCCGAGGGCTCGAGCAGTACTTC
TRBJ1-2,once,TRBD1,TRBV19,CATQTGDYGYTF,TGTGCCACTCAGACAGGGGACTATGGCTACACCTTC
TRBJ2-2,NA,TRBD1,TRBV7-3,CASSLTGGDTGELFF,TGTGCCAGCAGCTTAACAGGGGGCGACACCGGGGAGCTGTTTTTT
TRBJ2-3,few,NA,TRBV10-1,CASSESSTDTQYF,TGCGCCAGCAGTGAGTCGTCTACTGATACGCAGTATTTT
TRBJ2-7,NA,TRBD1,TRBV5-4,CASRSGQGAEQYF,TGTGCCAGCAGATCGGGACAGGGGGCAGAGCAGTACTTC
TRBJ1-2,NA,TRBD1,TRBV27,CASSTTGGSYGYTF,TGTGCCAGCAGTACGACAGGGGGCTCCTATGGCTACACCTTC
TRBJ2-3,few,TRBD2,TRBV6-5,CASSSRTSGRTDTQYF,TGTGCCAGCAGTTCACGGACTAGCGGTCGCACAGATACGCAGTATTTT
TRBJ2-2,medium-sized,TRBD1,TRBV18,CASSWDRYTGELFF,TGTGCCAGCTCATGGGACAGGTACACCGGGGAGCTGTTTTTT
TRBJ2-2,NA,NA,TRBV25-1,CASSGGESTGELFF,TGTGCCAGCAGCGGCGGGGAATCCACCGGGGAGCTGTTTTTT
TRBJ1-1,medium-sized,NA,TRBV19,CASSIGGQTTLLNTEAFF,TGTGCCAGTAGTATAGGTGGACAGACCACACTCTTGAACACTGAAGCTTTCTTT
TRBJ2-3,NA,NA,TRBV7-9,CASSSPGRGTDTQYF,TGTGCCAGCAGCTCACCGGGCCGGGGTACAGATACGCAGTATTTT
TRBJ2-7,NA,NA,TRBV14,CASRDVGYEQYF,TGTGCCAGCCGCGACGTCGGGTACGAGCAGTACTTC